The T cell receptor (beta chain) described here comes from a study of shared clonotypes between healthy human individuals. The authors split each subset's genomic DNA evenly across several immunoSEQ plates. Measured with immunoSEQ multiplex PCR; TCRdb has only the in-frame clones, and not every one. In the table there are around 1,900,000 clones, around 93% of which are singletons. CD8 cells regarded as naive lacked CD45RO, were positively chosen for CCR7, and omitted terminally differentiated effector memory CD45RA+ cells. The receptor was derived from a man younger than 35 in good health. Some clones in this sample may be carry-over from other donors' samples. Sequencing was performed on naive CD8+ T cells from PBMCs.

The CDR3 spells CASSQGAGSTDTQYF. The CDR3 nucleotides read TGTGCCAGCAGTCAGGGGGCTGGGAGCACAGATACGCAGTATTTT. This chain connects TRBV27 to TRBJ2-3, with 8 bases lining up with TRBD1. The CDR3 extends over 15 amino acids. CDR1 and CDR2 (germline): MNHEY, SMNVEV (reference sequence). With 5 bases clipped from V and 0 bases from J, the junction kept 4 bases outside the gene matches.